What follows is one TCR beta chain and its context. Antigen: not known. This sample stems from a study of shared clonotypes between healthy human individuals. The assay ran at deep level. Per sorted-subset replicate PCR, input was approximately 180 ng DNA, representing about 30,000 T cell genomes. Assay: immunoSEQ multiplex PCR; the TCRdb copy retains only in-frame clones and omits some. The sample shows 660,000 or so clones, 95% to 97% of them seen only once. Study-level points and caveats: Only blood samples were collected, and tissue repertoires likely differ. The four-donor shared clonotypes exceeded non-shared clonotypes in generation probability, with non-shared ones scoring lower.

Naivety among CD8 cells was defined by CD45RO negativity and positive CCR7 selection, thereby excluding terminally differentiated effector memory CD45RA+ cells. V lost 5 bases and J 0 bases, leaving 17 bases between the germline ends. CDR1 is MNHEY and CDR2 is SMNVEV in the germline V gene (reference sequence). The length of the CDR3 is 17 residues. The sample was naive CD8+ T cells sorted from blood. The V gene is TRBV27, the J gene TRBJ2-4; no clear D. The clonotype was recovered from a woman in her twenties or thirties in good health. CDR3 in DNA: TGTGCCAGCAGTATCCTTCGTAGGGATCTAGCCAAAAACATTCAGTACTTC. Translation gives CASSILRRDLAKNIQYF.